The entry below gives a single T cell receptor (beta chain) sequence along with its context. The data belong to a study of beta chain features in type 1 diabetes. CD45RO/CCR7/CD25/CD127/CD95/CD27 separated CD4+ naive, central memory, regulatory and stem cell-like memory cells by sorting. This CDR3 contains 15 residues. Per the germline V gene, CDR1 is SGDLS and CDR2 is YYNGEE. Between the trimmed V and J ends, which lost 3 bases and 9 bases, there was a span of 19 bases. The whole isolated RNA underwent reverse transcription, so sequencing captured expressed TCRB transcripts. Assay: immunoSEQ multiplex PCR; the TCRdb copy retains only in-frame clones and omits some. The sample shows roughly 140,000 clones, roughly 8% of them seen only once.

The sequence was collected from a man younger than 35 in good health. V usage is TRBV9 and J usage is TRBJ2-1, with D perhaps TRBD1 (5 bases). Sequencing was carried out using central memory CD4+ T cells from blood. The CDR3 sequence: CASSAKGPTTAEQFF. CDR3 coding DNA: TGTGCCAGCAGCGCGAAGGGTCCAACGACAGCTGAGCAGTTCTTC.